This TCR beta chain was recorded in a study of blood T cell repertoires in COVID-19. Background on the study: T cells, B-cell-depleted T cells, or PBMCs provided the cDNA or gDNA that served as material.

Only in-frame clones appear in the TCRdb table, and some are missing; sequencing was by immunoSEQ multiplex PCR. Seen here are roughly 140,000 clones, 80% to 90% observed once, and the top ten hold roughly 3.5%. Germline CDR1 SGHVS, CDR2 FQNEAQ. The CDR3 extends over 15 amino acids. Trimming shortened V by 5 bases and J by 0 bases, and 13 bases separated the two germline ends. The specimen was peripheral blood. The sequence came from a man in his sixties or seventies with acute or convalescent COVID-19. The J gene is TRBJ1-1, the V gene TRBV7-8, with no clear D. For the CDR3, the DNA is TGTGCCAGCAGCACCCTTGAGAGGCTGAACACTGAAGCTTTCTTT. Amino acids: CASSTLERLNTEAFF.